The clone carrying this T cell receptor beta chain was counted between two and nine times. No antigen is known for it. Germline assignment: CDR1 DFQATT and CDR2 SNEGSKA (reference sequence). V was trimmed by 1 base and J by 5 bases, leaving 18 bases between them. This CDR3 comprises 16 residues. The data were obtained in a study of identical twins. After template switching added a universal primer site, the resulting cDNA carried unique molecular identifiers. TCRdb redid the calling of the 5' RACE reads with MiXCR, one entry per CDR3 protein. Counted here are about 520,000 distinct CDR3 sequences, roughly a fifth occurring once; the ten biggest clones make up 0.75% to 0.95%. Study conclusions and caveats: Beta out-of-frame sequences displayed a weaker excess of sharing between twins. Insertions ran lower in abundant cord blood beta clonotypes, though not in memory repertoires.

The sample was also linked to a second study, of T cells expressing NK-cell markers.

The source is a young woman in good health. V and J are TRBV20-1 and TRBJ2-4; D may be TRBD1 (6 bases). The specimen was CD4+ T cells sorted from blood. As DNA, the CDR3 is TGCAGTGCTAGAGTCGCAGGGGCGGTTATGGAAAACATTCAGTACTTC. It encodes CSARVAGAVMENIQYF.